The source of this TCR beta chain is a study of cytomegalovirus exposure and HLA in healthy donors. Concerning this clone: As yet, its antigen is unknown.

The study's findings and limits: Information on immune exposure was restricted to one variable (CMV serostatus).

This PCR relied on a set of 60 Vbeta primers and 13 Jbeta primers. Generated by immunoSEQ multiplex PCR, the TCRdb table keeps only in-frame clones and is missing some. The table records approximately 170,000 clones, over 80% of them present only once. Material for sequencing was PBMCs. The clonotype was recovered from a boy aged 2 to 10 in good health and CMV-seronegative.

CDR3 loop: CASSLGRVSGNTIYF. The DNA for the CDR3 is TGTGCCAGCAGCTTAGGCAGGGTCTCTGGAAACACCATATATTTT. The chain has TRBV7-9 and TRBJ1-3; D is possibly TRBD1 (5 bases). V lost 1 base and J 0 bases, leaving 7 bases between the germline ends. CDR3 length: 15 amino acids. The V gene's germline CDR1 is SEHNR and CDR2 FQNEAQ (reference sequence). Variable domain in full (rest from reference TRBV7-9 and TRBJ1-3): DTGVSQNPRHKITKRGQNVTFRCDPISEHNRLYWYRQTLGQGPEFLTYFQNEAQLEKSRLLSDRFSAERPKGSFSTLEIQRTEQGDSAMYLCASSLGRVSGNTIYFGEGSWLTVV.